The rows below give T cell receptor beta chains drawn from one sample of a study of T cell repertoires in cytomegalovirus infection. TCRdb re-analysed the reads in MiXCR, keeping a single row per CDR3 protein. The data contain under 600,000 distinct CDR3 sequences, more than 15% of them seen just once; the ten biggest clones take up roughly 25%. The sequencing input was CD8+ T cells from PBMCs. These receptors originate from a human donor in good health (CMV status not recorded). Some clones in this sample may be carry-over from other donors' samples. Both conserved end residues are part of each CDR3. D genes are given only for firm matches. Some rows mark clone size as missing; the rest say once, few, many or name a class of expanded clone.

TRBJ2-7,.,many,TRBV7-8,CASSLGGPLIITYEQYF,TGTGCCAGCAGCTTAGGGGGTCCCCTTATAATTACCTACGAGCAGTACTTC
TRBJ2-7,.,many,TRBV12-3/TRBV12-4,CATSETGFYEQYF,TGTGCCACCAGTGAGACAGGTTTCTACGAGCAGTACTTC
TRBJ1-2,.,.,TRBV27,CASPILGAHSGGYTF,TGTGCCAGCCCAATACTGGGGGCGCATTCGGGTGGCTACACCTTC
TRBJ2-3,TRBD2,.,TRBV4-2,CASSPFALAGVPDTQYF,TGTGCCAGCAGCCCGTTTGCCCTAGCGGGAGTCCCAGATACGCAGTATTTT
TRBJ2-1,.,few,TRBV19,CASSISGPNGLYNEQFF,TGTGCCAGTAGTATAAGCGGGCCTAACGGGCTTTACAATGAGCAGTTCTTC
TRBJ2-7,.,many,TRBV28,CASILERGGYEQYF,TGTGCCAGCATCCTTGAAAGAGGGGGCTACGAGCAGTACTTC
TRBJ2-1,TRBD2,few,TRBV11-1,CASRRSGTSGSRNNEQFF,TGTGCCAGCAGGCGGTCCGGGACTAGCGGTTCCCGTAACAATGAGCAGTTCTTC
TRBJ1-5,.,.,TRBV27,CASRQDTGNQPQHF,TGTGCCAGCAGGCAGGACACCGGGAATCAGCCCCAGCATTTT
TRBJ1-5,.,many,TRBV19,CASSIRGDVTNQPQHF,TGTGCCAGTAGTATAAGGGGGGACGTTACGAATCAGCCCCAGCATTTT
TRBJ2-7,.,many,TRBV28,CASRDGPYEQYF,TGTGCCAGCAGGGACGGACCCTACGAGCAGTACTTC
TRBJ2-1,TRBD2,.,TRBV4-1,CASSQYGLAGGSSYNEQFF,TGCGCCAGCAGCCAATACGGGCTAGCGGGGGGGAGCTCCTACAATGAGCAGTTCTTC
TRBJ2-1,TRBD2,many,TRBV7-2,CASSLERVGGVGEQFF,TGTGCCAGCAGCTTAGAGAGGGTGGGAGGGGTGGGTGAGCAGTTCTTC
TRBJ2-7,.,many,TRBV2,CASLGSFLEQYF,TGTGCCAGCTTAGGCAGTTTTTTAGAGCAGTACTTC
TRBJ2-1,.,many,TRBV10-3,CAISEVEGAANEQFF,TGTGCCATCAGTGAGGTGGAGGGGGCCGCTAATGAGCAGTTCTTC
TRBJ1-2,.,few,TRBV5-4,CASSFLEGGDYGYTF,TGTGCCAGCAGCTTTTTGGAAGGGGGGGACTATGGCTACACCTTC
TRBJ1-1,TRBD1,.,TRBV19,CASSKSLTGQNTEAFF,TGTGCCAGTAGCAAATCGCTGACAGGGCAGAACACTGAAGCTTTCTTT
TRBJ2-3,.,few,TRBV20-1,CSARDYRDTQYF,TGCAGTGCTAGAGATTACCGGGATACGCAGTATTTT
TRBJ2-1,TRBD1,.,TRBV6-1,CASSEGTGLYNEQFF,TGTGCCAGCAGTGAAGGGACAGGGCTTTACAATGAGCAGTTCTTC
TRBJ2-2,TRBD2,.,TRBV27,CASSPGLLILPGELFF,TGTGCCAGCAGTCCGGGACTATTGATCTTACCGGGGGAGCTGTTTTTT
TRBJ2-7,.,.,TRBV6-1,CASSGQSGREQYF,TGTGCCAGCAGCGGGCAGTCCGGGCGGGAGCAGTACTTC
TRBJ2-2,.,many,TRBV24-1,CATRGPRSDGELFF,TGTGCCACCAGAGGCCCCAGGTCCGACGGGGAGCTGTTTTTT
TRBJ2-7,TRBD2,many,TRBV28,CASTLGRGSSYEQYF,TGTGCCAGCACCTTAGGGCGGGGGAGCTCCTACGAGCAGTACTTC
TRBJ2-5,TRBD2,few,TRBV11-2,CASSLVLAGGGETQYF,TGTGCCAGCAGCTTAGTTTTGGCGGGAGGGGGGGAGACCCAGTACTTC
TRBJ1-5,.,.,TRBV6-6,CASSVTERNQPQHF,TGTGCCAGCAGTGTGACAGAACGCAATCAGCCCCAGCATTTT
TRBJ2-7,TRBD2,.,TRBV13,CASSLTREGAYEQYF,TGTGCCAGCAGCTTAACTCGGGAGGGCGCCTACGAGCAGTACTTC
TRBJ1-1,.,many,TRBV7-9,CASSLGTAEAFF,TGTGCCAGCAGCTTAGGTACGGCTGAAGCTTTCTTT
TRBJ1-1,TRBD1,few,TRBV7-9,CASSEGQEDTEAFF,TGTGCCAGCAGCGAGGGACAGGAAGACACTGAAGCTTTCTTT
TRBJ2-5,TRBD2,.,TRBV28,CASTMRRIAGGQETQYF,TGTGCCAGCACCATGAGGAGGATAGCGGGAGGACAAGAGACCCAGTACTTC
TRBJ2-3,.,.,TRBV19,CASSIVGISTDTLYF,TGTGCCAGTAGTATAGTCGGGATTAGCACAGATACGCTGTATTTT
TRBJ1-1,.,.,TRBV5-4,CASSLEDTGAFF,TGTGCCAGCAGCTTGGAGGACACTGGAGCTTTCTTT
TRBJ2-2,TRBD2,.,TRBV10-2,CASSGLRTSTGELFF,TGCGCCAGCAGTGGGTTGAGGACTAGCACCGGGGAGCTGTTTTTT
TRBJ1-2,.,.,TRBV4-1,CASSQARGSNYGYTF,TGCGCCAGCAGCCAAGCAAGGGGGTCTAACTATGGCTACACCTTC
TRBJ1-1,.,many,TRBV12-3/TRBV12-4,CASSFLQGNTEAFF,TGTGCCAGCAGTTTCTTACAGGGGAACACTGAAGCTTTCTTT
TRBJ1-5,.,many,TRBV19,CASRVGPHYSNQPQHF,TGTGCCAGTCGCGTTGGACCACATTATAGCAATCAGCCCCAGCATTTT
TRBJ2-5,TRBD2,few,TRBV9,CASSREGGRMEETQYF,TGTGCCAGCAGCAGAGAAGGCGGGAGGATGGAAGAGACCCAGTACTTC
TRBJ1-5,TRBD1,many,TRBV4-1,CASSPSPDRLTSFNQPQHF,TGCGCCAGCAGCCCAAGTCCGGACAGGTTAACGAGCTTCAATCAGCCCCAGCATTTT
TRBJ2-1,TRBD2,many,TRBV6-1,CASRTTSGGYYNEQFF,TGTGCCAGCAGAACTACTAGCGGGGGCTACTACAATGAGCAGTTCTTC
TRBJ1-2,.,many,TRBV6-1,CASSGFPWDNYGYTF,TGTGCCAGCAGTGGGTTCCCCTGGGACAACTATGGCTACACCTTC
TRBJ2-7,.,few,TRBV10-1,CASSPSHSSYEQYF,TGCGCCAGCAGCCCGAGCCACAGTTCCTACGAGCAGTACTTC
TRBJ1-2,.,.,TRBV19,CASSIMGEGISDYGYTF,TGTGCCAGTAGTATAATGGGCGAAGGGATCTCCGACTATGGCTACACCTTC
TRBJ1-6,TRBD1,.,TRBV28,CAISTGTRPLPLHF,TGTGCCATCTCGACAGGGACCAGGCCTTTACCCCTCCACTTT
TRBJ2-3,TRBD2,many,TRBV7-3,CASSLEGGRADTQYF,TGTGCCAGCAGCTTAGAGGGAGGGAGAGCAGATACGCAGTATTTT
TRBJ2-1,.,many,TRBV19,CASSIYKGVSSYNEQFF,TGTGCCAGTAGTATATACAAAGGGGTGAGCTCCTACAATGAGCAGTTCTTC
TRBJ1-4,.,few,TRBV9,CASSPVGELGEKLFF,TGTGCCAGCAGCCCCGTGGGGGAGCTAGGCGAAAAACTGTTTTTT
TRBJ2-1,.,many,TRBV27,CASSLNPPRGISNEQFF,TGTGCCAGCAGTTTAAATCCCCCCAGGGGAATAAGCAATGAGCAGTTCTTC
TRBJ2-2,.,many,TRBV12-3/TRBV12-4,CASSFGDLELFF,TGTGCCAGCAGTTTTGGGGATTTGGAGCTGTTTTTT
TRBJ2-3,.,many,TRBV15,CATSPEGSYTQYF,TGTGCCACCAGCCCCGAGGGTAGCTATACGCAGTATTTT
TRBJ2-4,TRBD2,few,TRBV4-1,CASSLGLADKNIQYF,TGCGCCAGCAGCCTTGGGCTAGCGGATAAAAACATTCAGTACTTC